Here is one T cell receptor (beta chain) with its context. Its target antigen remains unknown. No base qualities exist here, and no much larger clone lies one base off it. TCRbeta CDR3 regions were amplified from genomic DNA using the immunoSEQ Assay, a bias-controlled multiplex PCR. The study's processing was this. Nucleated cell counts per sample were estimated from amplification of reference gene primers within the assay. Sequence reads were collapsed and filtered to measure the absolute abundance of every unique TCRbeta CDR3 rearrangement. For each sample, productive Simpson clonality was calculated as the square root of Simpson's diversity index over productive rearrangements. TCRdb limited this immuneACCESS table to in-frame rearrangements with V and J called. A share of clones is missing; checked studies link under half to unresolved V genes, and the rest is unexplained. V, J and clone size derive from that table, while D and trimming were established from the DNA sequence. The sample yields around 170,000 clones; under 90% were counted once. Jointly, the top ten make up over 9.5% of the sample.

This entry comes from a study of blood T cell repertoires in COVID-19 (TCRdb year 2020). About the investigation overall: Samples covering the acute and convalescent phases of COVID-19 were provided by collaborators in the United States, Italy and Spain. The samples were drawn from two sources: the first 160 participants of the ongoing ImmuneRACE study, and 1,254 subjects contributed by 6 global collaborators. Nearly every sample came with metadata listing a de-identified subject ID, COVID-19 status, age in years and sex. The repertoires were released in a freely available public database meant as a resource for research on the immune response to SARS-CoV-2. The dataset comprised deeply sampled blood TCRbeta repertoires from subjects exposed to, actively infected with, or recovered from COVID-19. Where HLA class I and class II types were available, the types were taken from metadata supplied by the sample provider, not from assay-based typing. The material from the prospective study consisted of cDNA or gDNA derived from T cells, B-cell-depleted T cells, or PBMCs. Findings and caveats that apply to the study as a whole: The amount of clinical and demographic metadata varied by source and participant and was provided uncurated.

Participants in the prospective study were enrolled through a virtual design, were aged roughly 18 to 90 years, and lived in 24 United States geographic areas. In the prospective study, cohorts were assigned on the basis of participant-reported clinical history obtained from a screening survey and a study questionnaire. Recovered participants in ImmuneRACE Cohort 3 were defined as having two consecutive negative NP/OP PCR tests, clearance from a healthcare professional, or resolution of symptoms. In the prospective study, mobile phlebotomists collected whole blood, serum and a nasopharyngeal or oropharyngeal swab from each participant. Participants in the prospective study had the option to provide additional blood draws and questionnaires over an approximately two-month period. Blood samples from the prospective study were shipped frozen or at room temperature prior to DNA extraction. The CDR3 numbers 14 residues from cysteine through phenylalanine. The kept DNA is CDR3 alone, 42 bases in frame from the first base.

The TCR was taken from a man between 45 and 60 years old who had recovered from COVID-19. The sequenced sample consisted of PBMCs or T cells enriched from blood (not recorded which). The rearrangement joined TRBV21-1 to TRBJ2-3; TRBD2, the table's D call, lacks a check against the DNA. TRBV21-1 is a recognized pseudogene. The CDR3 in this case is CASSKGRFTDTQYF. The bases are TGTGCCAGCAGCAAAGGGCGGTTCACAGATACGCAGTATTTT.